The next 19 T cell receptor beta chains were all read from a single sample in a study of T-cell reconstitution after alpha-beta-depleted transplantation in children (dated by TCRdb to between 2015 and 2016). The library relied on PCR. Sequencing took place on an Illumina HiSeq 2500. TCR libraries were prepared with molecular barcoding, using unique molecular identifiers to normalize TCRbeta repertoire quantification. In-frame beta chains were kept once TCRdb had trimmed the public reads at Q25 with fastp and called clones with MiXCR. Every CDR3 protein is listed once, alongside the most common genes and DNA of its rows. This sample has about 98,000 distinct CDR3 sequences in its table, and about a quarter of those were observed once. The ten most abundant clones make up around 21% of the sample. The treatment or condition label corresponds to: allogeneic hematopoietic cell transplantation with graft depleted of TCRalphabeta T cells and CD19 B cells.

This specimen consisted of PBMCs, obtained before TCRalphabeta/CD19-depleted stem cell transplant. These receptor sequences come from a boy younger than 10 with acute lymphoblastic leukemia, due to receive a stem cell transplant.

This clonotype has just a few counts. V and J are TRBV28 and TRBJ1-5; the D is unclear. V was clipped by 7 bases and J by 4 bases, with 8 bases between them. Germline CDR1 is MDHEN and CDR2 is SYDVKM. The CDR3 is 12 residues long. CDR3: CASKRENQPQHF. The CDR3 DNA reads as TGTGCCAGCAAGAGGGAGAATCAGCCCCAGCATTTT.

The V call is TRBV4-3, the J call TRBJ2-3; 7 bases match TRBD1. Trimming removed 4 bases from V and 3 bases from J; junction bases left unmatched: 10. This CDR3 has 16 amino acids. The germline CDR1 and CDR2 sequences are LGHNA and YSLEER. CDR3 amino acids: CASSPNRGYITDTQYF. In DNA form, the CDR3 reads TGCGCCAGCAGCCCAAACAGGGGATACATAACAGATACGCAGTATTTT.

This clonotype was seen more than once but under ten times. The CDR3 sequence: CASSLGSSGYSNQPQHF. CDR3 DNA: TGTGCCAGCAGTTTAGGAAGCTCAGGGTATAGCAATCAGCCCCAGCATTTT. The gene calls are TRBV12-3 or TRBV12-4 and TRBJ1-5; perhaps TRBD1 as D (5 bases). This CDR3 is built from 17 residues. V shed 1 base and J shed 0 bases, with 13 bases lying between them.

The rearrangement joins TRBV10-2 to TRBJ2-7; TRBD2 is a possible D gene (6 bases). Trimming shortened V by 4 bases and J by 9 bases, and 13 bases separated the two germline ends. CDR3 length: 12 residues. CDR1 and CDR2 (germline): WSHSY, SAAADI. The CDR3 loop reads CASSVTVGGQYF. In DNA form, the CDR3 reads TGCGCCAGCAGTGTGACGGTGGGGGGGCAGTACTTC.

This clonotype was seen at least ten times. The V call is TRBV7-6, the J call TRBJ2-7, with 8 bases lining up with TRBD1. After removal of 1 base from V and 2 bases from J, the junction contained 7 bases not matched to a gene. This CDR3 is built from 16 residues. Germline lookup yields CDR1 SGHVS and CDR2 FNYEAQ. Written as DNA, the CDR3 is TGTGCCAGCAGCTTAGATGTGGACAGGGCCCCCTACGAGCAGTACTTC. It translates to CASSLDVDRAPYEQYF.

This clonotype appeared a few times. The V call is TRBV6-5, the J call TRBJ2-1; TRBD2 aligns across 14 bases. J lost 8 bases, V lost 4 bases, and 7 bases had no gene match. The CDR3 has 16 residues. Germline V gene lookup returns CDR1 MNHEY and CDR2 SVGAGI. The CDR3 spells CASSWTGTSGSDEQFF. The CDR3 region has the DNA TGTGCCAGCAGTTGGACCGGGACTAGCGGGAGCGATGAGCAGTTCTTC.

This clonotype has a handful of counts. This chain connects TRBV3-1 to TRBJ1-6, with D uncertain. This CDR3 comprises 15 residues. From germline, CDR1 is LGHDT and CDR2 YNNKEL (reference sequence). V lost 4 bases and J 9 bases, leaving 16 bases between the germline ends. In DNA form, the CDR3 reads TGTGCCAGCAGCCCCCGTTTGGGCCCGACTTCACCCCTCCACTTT. This translates into CASSPRLGPTSPLHF.

The V and J genes are TRBV14 and TRBJ1-1, with unresolved D. Germline CDR1 SGHDN, CDR2 FVKESK. This CDR3 is built from 13 residues. Trimming shortened V by 8 bases and J by 2 bases, and 12 bases separated the two germline ends. CDR3 amino acids: CASQLARNTEAFF. CDR3 DNA sequence: TGTGCCAGCCAACTAGCAAGAAACACTGAAGCTTTCTTT.

This clonotype turned up a few times. This chain uses TRBV24-1 with TRBJ2-3; no firm D call. The CDR3 sequence is 15 residues long. CDR1 is KGHDR and CDR2 is SFDVKD in the germline V gene. The ends were cut back, 4 bases at V and 2 bases at J, with 12 bases in the middle. DNA for the CDR3: TGTGCCACCAGTGAACCCCGCGGAGACACAGATACGCAGTATTTT. As protein: CATSEPRGDTDTQYF.

V and J are TRBV3-1 and TRBJ2-5; 7 bases match TRBD2. Germline V gene lookup returns CDR1 LGHDT and CDR2 YNNKEL (reference sequence). This CDR3 region has 15 residues. Unmatched junction bases numbered 9, after V lost 4 bases and J lost 4 bases. The CDR3 sequence: CASSRLGRAGETQYF. CDR3 nucleotide sequence: TGTGCCAGCAGCCGCCTAGGGAGGGCGGGAGAGACCCAGTACTTC.

The genes are TRBV6-5 and TRBJ1-1, with D hard to call. The CDR3 covers 12 residues. Germline loops: CDR1 MNHEY, CDR2 SVGAGI. V was cut by 5 bases and J by 1 base, with 5 bases left in between. The CDR3 spells CASSIRNTEAFF. In nucleotides, the CDR3 is TGTGCCAGCAGTATCAGGAACACTGAAGCTTTCTTT.

This chain connects TRBV28 to TRBJ1-1, with TRBD1 identical over 9 bases. This CDR3 region has 13 residues. In germline, CDR1 is MDHEN, CDR2 SYDVKM. V dropped 10 bases and J dropped 5; count of bases not matched to a gene: 8. This chain's CDR3 is CAITGTGRTEAFF. CDR3 sequence (DNA): TGTGCCATCACCGGGACAGGGCGGACTGAAGCTTTCTTT. The whole variable domain, filled in from reference TRBV28 and TRBJ1-1, reads DVKVTQSSRYLVKRTGEKVFLECVQDMDHENMFWYRQDPGLGLRLIYFSYDVKMKEKGDIPEGYSVSREKKERFSLILESASTNQTSMYLCAITGTGRTEAFFGQGTRLTVV.

The chain joins TRBV29-1 to TRBJ2-7; 9 nucleotides line up with TRBD2. Germline CDR1 SQVTM, CDR2 ANQGSEA. The CDR3 loop spans 13 amino acids. The V segment lost 7 bases and the J segment 2 bases; nucleotides outside the gene matches: 6. The CDR3 here is CSARLADTYEQYF. The DNA for the CDR3 is TGCAGCGCCCGACTAGCGGATACCTACGAGCAGTACTTC.

This chain links TRBV4-1 with TRBJ2-1; the D gene is possibly TRBD1 (5 bases). From germline, CDR1 is MGHRA and CDR2 YSYEKL. This CDR3 contains 15 residues. V dropped 4 bases and J dropped 9 bases, with 19 bases sitting between them. CDR3 residues: CASSPMDTDRTEQFF. CDR3 DNA sequence: TGCGCCAGCAGCCCCATGGACACCGATCGTACTGAGCAGTTCTTC.

In this sample, this clonotype turned up a few times. The chain has TRBV7-3 and TRBJ2-1; 7 bases align to TRBD2. The CDR3 runs to 15 residues. CDR1 and CDR2 from the germline V gene are SGHTA and FQGTGA. V trimming: 2 bases; J trimming: 9 bases; junction bases outside the gene matches: 10. The CDR3 DNA reads as TGTGCCAGCAGCTTATCTAGCGGAGGGGCACGTGAGCAGTTCTTC. Its translation is CASSLSSGGAREQFF.

This clonotype came up once. The chain couples TRBV30 to TRBJ1-3, with no clear D. The V gene's germline CDR1 is GTSNPN and CDR2 SVGIG (reference sequence). This CDR3 contains 13 residues. V gave up 7 bases and J gave up 10 bases, with 20 bases separating them. The CDR3 reads CAFTFSTRKTIYF. The DNA for the CDR3 is TGTGCCTTTACATTTTCCACTCGGAAGACCATATATTTT.

The chain carries TRBV5-8 and TRBJ2-1; tentative D call: TRBD2 (6 bases). Germline lookup yields CDR1 SGHTS and CDR2 YDEGEE. V dropped 3 bases and J dropped 9 bases, with 19 bases sitting between them. The CDR3 contains 15 residues. CDR3 amino acids: CASSWGDRAGSEQFF. The CDR3 DNA follows: TGTGCCAGCAGCTGGGGGGATAGGGCAGGTAGTGAGCAGTTCTTC.

This clonotype was observed a few times. The chain uses TRBV7-9 and TRBJ2-3; TRBD2 might be the D (6 bases). The CDR3 is made up of 16 amino acids. Germline values: CDR1 SEHNR, CDR2 FQNEAQ (reference sequence). V shed 4 bases and J shed 6 bases, with 20 bases lying between them. CDR3 sequence: CASSSLGRIAGDTQYF. As DNA, the CDR3 is TGTGCCAGCAGCTCGCTTGGGCGGATTGCGGGGGATACGCAGTATTTT. The full variable domain, rest sourced from reference TRBV7-9 and TRBJ2-3, is DTGVSQNPRHKITKRGQNVTFRCDPISEHNRLYWYRQTLGQGPEFLTYFQNEAQLEKSRLLSDRFSAERPKGSFSTLEIQRTEQGDSAMYLCASSSLGRIAGDTQYFGPGTRLTVL.

The rearrangement links TRBV20-1 to TRBJ2-7; D possibly corresponds to TRBD2 (6 bases). V dropped 3 bases and J dropped 1 base, with 16 bases sitting between them. The V gene's germline CDR1 is DFQATT and CDR2 SNEGSKA (reference sequence). The CDR3 has 15 amino acids. The CDR3 sequence is CSASNRAEGSYEQYF. In DNA, the CDR3 is TGCAGTGCTAGTAATCGAGCGGAGGGGTCCTACGAGCAGTACTTC.